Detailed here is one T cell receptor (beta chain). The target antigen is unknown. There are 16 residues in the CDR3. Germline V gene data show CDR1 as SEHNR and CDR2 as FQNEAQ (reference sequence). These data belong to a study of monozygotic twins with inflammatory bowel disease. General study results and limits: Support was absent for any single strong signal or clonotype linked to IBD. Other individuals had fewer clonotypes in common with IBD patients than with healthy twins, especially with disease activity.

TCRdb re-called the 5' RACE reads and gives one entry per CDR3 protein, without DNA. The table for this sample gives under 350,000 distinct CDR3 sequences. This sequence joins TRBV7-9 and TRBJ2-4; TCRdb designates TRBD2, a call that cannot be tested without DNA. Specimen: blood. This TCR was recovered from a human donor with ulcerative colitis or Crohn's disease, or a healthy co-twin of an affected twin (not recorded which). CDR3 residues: CASSFYSGVAKNIQYF.